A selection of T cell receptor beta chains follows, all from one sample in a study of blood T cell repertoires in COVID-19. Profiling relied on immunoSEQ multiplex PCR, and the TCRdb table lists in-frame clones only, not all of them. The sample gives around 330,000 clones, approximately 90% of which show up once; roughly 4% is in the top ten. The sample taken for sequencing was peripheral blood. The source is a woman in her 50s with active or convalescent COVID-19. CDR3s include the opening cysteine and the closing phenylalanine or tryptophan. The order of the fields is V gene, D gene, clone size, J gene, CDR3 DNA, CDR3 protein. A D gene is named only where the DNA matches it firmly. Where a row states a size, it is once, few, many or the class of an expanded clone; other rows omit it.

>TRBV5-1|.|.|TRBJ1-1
TGCGCCAGCAGCTTGGGCCGGGATTCGAACACTGAAGCTTTCTTT
CASSLGRDSNTEAFF
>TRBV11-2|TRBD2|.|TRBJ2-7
TGTGCCAGCAGCTTCCGGGGGGGCCGGTACGAGCAGTACTTC
CASSFRGGRYEQYF
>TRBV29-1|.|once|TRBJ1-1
TGCAGCGTTGATATGAACACTGAAGCTTTCTTT
CSVDMNTEAFF
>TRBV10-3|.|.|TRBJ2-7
TGTGCCATCAGTGAGTCTCGCGGAGAAATCTACGAGCAGTACTTC
CAISESRGEIYEQYF
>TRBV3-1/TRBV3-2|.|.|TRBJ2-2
TGTGCCAGCAGCCAAGCTAGGTCCACCGGGGAGCTGTTTTTT
CASSQARSTGELFF
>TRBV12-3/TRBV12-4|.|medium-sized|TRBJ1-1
TGTGCCAGCAGTTTTCGCAGGGGTACTGAAGCTTTCTTT
CASSFRRGTEAFF
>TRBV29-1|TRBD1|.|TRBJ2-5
TGCAGCGTTGAGGTGGACAGGGGGAGAGAGACCCAGTACTTC
CSVEVDRGRETQYF
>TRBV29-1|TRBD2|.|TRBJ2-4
TGCAGCGTTCGCGGGGGAGGAAACATTCAGTACTTC
CSVRGGGNIQYF
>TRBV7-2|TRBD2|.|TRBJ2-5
TGTGCCAGCAGCTTAGTTTTGCGGGAGGGTGGGACCCAGTACTTC
CASSLVLREGGTQYF
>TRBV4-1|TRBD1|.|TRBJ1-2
TGCGCCAGCAGCCAAGAAGGAAAGACAGGGCTCCCCTATGGCTACACCTTC
CASSQEGKTGLPYGYTF
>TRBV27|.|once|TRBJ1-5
TGTGCCAGCAGTCCGGGATCCCACTATCAGCCCCAGCATTTT
CASSPGSHYQPQHF
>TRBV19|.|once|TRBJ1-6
TGTGCCAGTAGTATCGGCGTGTATGGGACTTTGAATTCACCCCTCCACTTT
CASSIGVYGTLNSPLHF
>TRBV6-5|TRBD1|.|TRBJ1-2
TGTGCCAGCAGTTCCCTACCTACAGGGGCCTCGGATGGCTACACCTTC
CASSSLPTGASDGYTF
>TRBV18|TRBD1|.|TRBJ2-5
TGTGCCAGCTCACCGATATTAGGACAGGGGGCGCGTGAGACCCAGTACTTC
CASSPILGQGARETQYF
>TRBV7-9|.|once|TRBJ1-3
TGTGCCAGCAGCCCCTCGGGGAGCTCTGGAAACACCATATATTTT
CASSPSGSSGNTIYF
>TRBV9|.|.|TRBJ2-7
TGTGCCAGCAGCGGAGGATCTAAGGACGAGCAGTACTTC
CASSGGSKDEQYF
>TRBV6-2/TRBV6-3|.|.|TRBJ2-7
TGTGCCAGCAGTGCACGAGGGGAGCAGTACTTC
CASSARGEQYF
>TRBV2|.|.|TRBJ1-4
TGTGCCAGCCATTCCGGGGAACTAAGGGCTAATGAAAAACTGTTTTTT
CASHSGELRANEKLFF
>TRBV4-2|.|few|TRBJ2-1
TGTGCCAGCAGCCAGGCTTGGCAATCCTACAATGAGCAGTTCTTC
CASSQAWQSYNEQFF
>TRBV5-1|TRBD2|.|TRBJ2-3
TGCGCCAGCAGCTTGGCGAGCGGGACTAGCACAGATACGCAGTATTTT
CASSLASGTSTDTQYF
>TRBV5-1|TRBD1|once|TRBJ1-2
TGCGCCAGCAGCTTGTTGGGTTACACCCCCAGGGGGTTCAACTATGGCTACACCTTC
CASSLLGYTPRGFNYGYTF
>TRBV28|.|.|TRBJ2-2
TGTGCCAGCAGTTTATGGGGGAGGTTGGGCGGGATATTCACCGGGGAGCTGTTTTTT
CASSLWGRLGGIFTGELFF
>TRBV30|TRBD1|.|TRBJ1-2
TGTGCCTGGAACACAGGGGACTATGGCTACACCTTC
CAWNTGDYGYTF
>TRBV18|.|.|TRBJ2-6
TGTGCCAGCTCACCACGGACAGTATCCGGCGCCTCTGGGGCCAACGTCCTGACTTTC
CASSPRTVSGASGANVLTF
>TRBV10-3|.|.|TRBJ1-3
TGTGCCATCAGTGAGTCGGCAGCGGCGGCTGGAAACACCATATATTTT
CAISESAAAAGNTIYF
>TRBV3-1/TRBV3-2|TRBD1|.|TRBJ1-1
TGTGCCAGCAGCCAAGATTGGTTGACAGGGGAAGCTTTCTTT
CASSQDWLTGEAFF
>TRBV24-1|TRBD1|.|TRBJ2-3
TGTGCCACCAGTGACCGGACAGGGTACACAGATACGCAGTATTTT
CATSDRTGYTDTQYF
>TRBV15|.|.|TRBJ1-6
TGTGCCACCAGCAGCCGGACGGGGGTTAATTCACCCCTCCACTTT
CATSSRTGVNSPLHF
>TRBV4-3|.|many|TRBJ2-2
TGCGCCAGCAGCCAGGACTACCTGAACGGGGAGCTGTTTTTT
CASSQDYLNGELFF
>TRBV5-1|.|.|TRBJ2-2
TGCGCCAGCAGCTTGGGAGCTTCGGGGGAGCTGTTTTTT
CASSLGASGELFF
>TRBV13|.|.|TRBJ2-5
TGTGCCAGCAGCTTAGGCCCAGCCGGGGGGACCCAGTACTTC
CASSLGPAGGTQYF
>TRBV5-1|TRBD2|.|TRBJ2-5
TGCGCCAGCAGCTTGGGGGGGACTAACTTCCAAGAGACCCAGTACTTC
CASSLGGTNFQETQYF
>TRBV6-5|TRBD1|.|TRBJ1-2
TGTGCCAGCAGTCGGACAGGGGTCTATGGCTACACCTTC
CASSRTGVYGYTF
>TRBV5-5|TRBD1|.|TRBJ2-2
TGTGCCAGCAGCTTGGTGGACAGGGCTGGTTACGGGGAGCTGTTTTTT
CASSLVDRAGYGELFF
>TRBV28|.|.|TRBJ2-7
TGTGCCAGCAGTACTAGGGGAGGAAGTTCCTACGAGCAGTACTTC
CASSTRGGSSYEQYF
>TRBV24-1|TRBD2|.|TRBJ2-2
TGTGCCACCTGGGACTATTCTGTCGGGGAGCTGTTTTTT
CATWDYSVGELFF
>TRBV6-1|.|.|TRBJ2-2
TGTGCCAGCAGTGGGGGTGAGCGGGTACCGAGCACCGGGGAGCTGTTTTTT
CASSGGERVPSTGELFF
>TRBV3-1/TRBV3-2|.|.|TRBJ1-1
TGTGCCAGCAGCCGAGACATCCACACTGAAGCTTTCTTT
CASSRDIHTEAFF
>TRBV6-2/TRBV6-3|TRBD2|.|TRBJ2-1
TGTGCCAGCACCCCCCGGGCTAGCGGGGCTATCAATGAGCAGTTCTTC
CASTPRASGAINEQFF
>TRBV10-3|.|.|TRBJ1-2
TGTGCCATCAGTGAGTCGAGTTTGGGGCAGGCCTATGGCTACACCTTC
CAISESSLGQAYGYTF
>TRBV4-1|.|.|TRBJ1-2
TGCGCCAGCAGCCAAGATCGGTCCGGGGGTAACTATGGCTACACCTTC
CASSQDRSGGNYGYTF
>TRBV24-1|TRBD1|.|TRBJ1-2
TGTGCCACCAGTGCGGGGACAGGATACCACTATGGCTACACCTTC
CATSAGTGYHYGYTF
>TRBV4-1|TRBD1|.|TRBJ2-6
TGCGCCAGCAGCCAAGAGATCGTTAGGCGACAGGGGGCCAGAGGGGCCAACGTCCTGACTTTC
CASSQEIVRRQGARGANVLTF
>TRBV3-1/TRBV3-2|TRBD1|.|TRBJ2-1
TGTGCCAGCAGCCACATGAAGGGGGCGACAAACAATGAGCAGTTCTTC
CASSHMKGATNNEQFF
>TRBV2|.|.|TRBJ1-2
TGTGCCAGCAGACGGACAGCCTATGGCTACACCTTC
CASRRTAYGYTF
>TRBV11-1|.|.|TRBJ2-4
TGTGCCAGCAGCCCAGAGCCAGGGCTAGCCAAAAACATTCAGTACTTC
CASSPEPGLAKNIQYF
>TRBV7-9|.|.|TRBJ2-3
TGTGCCAGCAGCTCCCGTGGAGAGAGGGATACGCAGTATTTT
CASSSRGERDTQYF
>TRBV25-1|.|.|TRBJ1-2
TGTGCCAGCAGTGATGGGGCAGCAGATGGCTACACCTTC
CASSDGAADGYTF
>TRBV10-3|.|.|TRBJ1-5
TGTGCCATCAGTGATTCTGCTAGTTCGGGTCAGCCCCAGCATTTT
CAISDSASSGQPQHF
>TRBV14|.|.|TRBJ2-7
TGTGCCAGCAGCCAAAGCACAGGGTACTACGAGCAGTACTTC
CASSQSTGYYEQYF
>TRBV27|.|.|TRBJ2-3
TGTGCCAGCAGTTTAGGGGGCCAGCTCACAGATACGCAGTATTTT
CASSLGGQLTDTQYF
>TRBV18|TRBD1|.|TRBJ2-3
TGTGCCAGCTCCCTGGTCGAGGGGACAGCGGCCACAGATACGCAGTATTTT
CASSLVEGTAATDTQYF
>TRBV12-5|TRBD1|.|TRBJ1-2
TGTGCTAGTGGTTTGGTCCGGGACAGGGTTGATGGCTACACCTTC
CASGLVRDRVDGYTF